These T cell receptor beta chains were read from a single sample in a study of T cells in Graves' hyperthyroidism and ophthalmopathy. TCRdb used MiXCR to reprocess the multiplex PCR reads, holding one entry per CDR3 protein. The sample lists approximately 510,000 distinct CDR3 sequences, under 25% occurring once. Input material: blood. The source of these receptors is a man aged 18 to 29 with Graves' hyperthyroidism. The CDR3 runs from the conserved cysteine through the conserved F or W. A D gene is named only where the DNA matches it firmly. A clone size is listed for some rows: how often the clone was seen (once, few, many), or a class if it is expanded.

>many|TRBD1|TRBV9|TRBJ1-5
TGTGCCAGCAGCCCACGACAGGGTAGAAGCAATCAGCCCCAGCATTTT
CASSPRQGRSNQPQHF
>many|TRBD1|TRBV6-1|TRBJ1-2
TGTGCCAGCAGTGCTGCCGACAGGGCGAGAGGCTACACCTTC
CASSAADRARGYTF
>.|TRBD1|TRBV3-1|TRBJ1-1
TGTGCCAGCAGCCAAGTGACAGGGGGCTACCGGAACACTGAAGCTTTCTTT
CASSQVTGGYRNTEAFF
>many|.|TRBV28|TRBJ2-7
TGTGCCAGCAGTTTAGGGGGGACTCCCAACGAGCAGTACTTC
CASSLGGTPNEQYF
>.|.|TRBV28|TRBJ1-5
TGTGCCAGCAGAACGTCGCAGTCCCGGTATAGTCAGCCCCAGCATTTT
CASRTSQSRYSQPQHF
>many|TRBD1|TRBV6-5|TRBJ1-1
TGTGCCAGCACCTTGGACAGGGGGCGAACTGAAGCTTTCTTT
CASTLDRGRTEAFF
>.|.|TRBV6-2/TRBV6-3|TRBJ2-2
TGTGCCAGCAGTTACTCCCAGACAGATCCCCTGTACCCATGGGAGCTGTTTTTT
CASSYSQTDPLYPWELFF
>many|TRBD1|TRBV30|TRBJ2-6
TGTGCCTGGAGTGTAGGGGGCGGTGGGGCCAACGTCCTGACTTTC
CAWSVGGGGANVLTF
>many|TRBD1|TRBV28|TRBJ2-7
TGTGCCAGCAGCCGCGGACAGGGGCCATACTTC
CASSRGQGPYF
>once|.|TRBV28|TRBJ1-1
TGTGCCAGCAGAAGAGGGACAACGAACACTGAAGCTTTCTTT
CASRRGTTNTEAFF
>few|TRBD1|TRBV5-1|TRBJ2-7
TGCGCCAGCAGCTTAGGACAGGGGATTGTCGGGGACGAGCAGTACTTC
CASSLGQGIVGDEQYF
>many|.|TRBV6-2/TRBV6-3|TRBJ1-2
TGTGCCAGCAGCTACGATACACATGGCTACACCTTC
CASSYDTHGYTF
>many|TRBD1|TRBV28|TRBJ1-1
TGTGCCAGCAGTCCGACGACAGGGGAGACCACTGAAGCTTTCTTT
CASSPTTGETTEAFF
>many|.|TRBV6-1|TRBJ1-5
TGTGCCAGCAGTGAAGTTGTTACTGCCCAGCATTTT
CASSEVVTAQHF
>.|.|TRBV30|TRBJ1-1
TGTGCCTGGAGTTGGGGAGGCACTGAAGCTTTCTTT
CAWSWGGTEAFF
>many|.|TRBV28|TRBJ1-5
TGTGCCAGCGTCACAGGGTACAATCAGCCCCAGCATTTT
CASVTGYNQPQHF
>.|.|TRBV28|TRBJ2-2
TGTGCCAGCAGGTTCCTAGGACAGAACACCGGGGAGCTGTTTTTT
CASRFLGQNTGELFF
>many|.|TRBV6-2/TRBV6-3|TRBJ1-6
TGTGCCAGCAGTCCTACCCGAACAGCGTATAATTCACCCCTCCACTTT
CASSPTRTAYNSPLHF
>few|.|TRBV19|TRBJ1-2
TGTGCCAGTAGCCAGAGCCTGGCTCAGACTGGCTACACCTTC
CASSQSLAQTGYTF
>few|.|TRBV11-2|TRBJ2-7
TGTGCCAGCAGCTTAGTCCCGACCTACGAGCAGTACTTC
CASSLVPTYEQYF
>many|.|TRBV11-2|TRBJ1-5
TGTGCCAGCAGCTTAGGGGACGGCCACAATCAGCCCCAGCATTTT
CASSLGDGHNQPQHF
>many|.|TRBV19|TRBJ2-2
TGTGCCAGTAGTCCCCTGGGCGCGAACACCGGGGAGCTGTTTTTT
CASSPLGANTGELFF
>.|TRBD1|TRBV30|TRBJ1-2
TGTGCCTGCACCCCCCACTGGGACAGGGAGAACTATGGCTACACCTTC
CACTPHWDRENYGYTF
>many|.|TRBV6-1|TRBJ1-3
TGTGCCAGCAGTGAATTCACGGGTCAGACCACCTCTGGAAACACCATATATTTT
CASSEFTGQTTSGNTIYF
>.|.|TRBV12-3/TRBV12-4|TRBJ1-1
TGTGCCAGCAGTTTTTCTGGGAGGGCGAACACTGAAGCTTTCTTT
CASSFSGRANTEAFF
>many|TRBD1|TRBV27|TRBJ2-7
TGTGCCAGCAGTCCTGACAGGGGAACCTACGAGCAGTACTTC
CASSPDRGTYEQYF
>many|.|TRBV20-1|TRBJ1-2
TGCAGTGCCGCGGGATACTATGGCTACACCTTC
CSAAGYYGYTF
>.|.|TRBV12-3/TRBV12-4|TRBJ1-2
TGTGCCAGCAGGGCTGAAAGTGGCCGCTATGGCTACACCTTC
CASRAESGRYGYTF
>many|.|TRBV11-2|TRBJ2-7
TGTGCCAGCAGCTTACCCCCCTCCTACGAGCAGTACTTC
CASSLPPSYEQYF
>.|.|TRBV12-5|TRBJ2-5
TGTGCTAGTGGTTTGGTACACGGAGGGGGCATGTCGGAGGCCCAGTACTTC
CASGLVHGGGMSEAQYF
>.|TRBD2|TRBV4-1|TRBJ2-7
TGCGCCAGCAGCCAATTGGCTAGCGGGAGCGACGAGCAGTACTTC
CASSQLASGSDEQYF
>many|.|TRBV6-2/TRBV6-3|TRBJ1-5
TGTGCCAGCAGCAATCTCGGCCAATATAGCAATCAGCCCCAGCATTTT
CASSNLGQYSNQPQHF
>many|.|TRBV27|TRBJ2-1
TGTGCCAGCAGTTCGGCAGCGATCTACAATGAGCAGTTCTTC
CASSSAAIYNEQFF
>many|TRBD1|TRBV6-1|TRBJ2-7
TGTGCCAGCAGTGAGTTACAGGGGTCCCCCTACGAGCAGTACTTC
CASSELQGSPYEQYF
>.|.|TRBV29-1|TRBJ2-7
TGCAGCGTTCCAGGCCTGTTCTACGAGCAGTACTTC
CSVPGLFYEQYF
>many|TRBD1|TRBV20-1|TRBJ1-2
TGCAGTGCCAGGGGGGCTAACTATGGCTACACCTTC
CSARGANYGYTF
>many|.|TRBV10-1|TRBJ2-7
TGCGCCGCTGATGGCAGTGGGGGGGAGCAGTACTTC
CAADGSGGEQYF
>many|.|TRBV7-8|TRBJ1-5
TGTGCCAGCAGCTTATGGAGGGATCAGCCCCAGCATTTT
CASSLWRDQPQHF
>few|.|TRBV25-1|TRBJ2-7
TGTGCCAGCAGTGAATTGGGCAGTACCTACGAGCAGTACTTC
CASSELGSTYEQYF
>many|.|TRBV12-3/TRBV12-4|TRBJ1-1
TGTGCCAGCAGGGAGGGGGATGATGAAGCTTTCTTT
CASREGDDEAFF
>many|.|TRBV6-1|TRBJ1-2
TGTGCCAGCAGACCAGGGGCCGGCTACACCTTC
CASRPGAGYTF
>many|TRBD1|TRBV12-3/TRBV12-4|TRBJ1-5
TGTGCCAGCAGTTTAGAGGCAGTGACAGGGAGTAATCAGCCCCAGCATTTT
CASSLEAVTGSNQPQHF